This TCR beta chain was obtained from a study of T cells in Graves' hyperthyroidism and ophthalmopathy. Study observations and caveats: Ophthalmopathy and stable hyperthyroidism were separated by a 13 V-J model. The model made its ophthalmopathy prediction, and onset followed a median around 6.5 months later.

Researchers took RNA transcripts and amplified the TCR beta CDR3 regions from them. Carried out on the TCR CDR3, a first-round RT-PCR used the HTBI primer set. MiXCR was run by TCRdb on the multiplex PCR reads, yielding one entry per CDR3 protein. Seen here are hundreds of thousands of distinct CDR3 sequences, over 10% observed once, and the top ten hold 9.2%. This clonotype was picked up many times. Antigen specificity is unknown. PBMCs stemmed from under 11 ml fresh peripheral blood. V was trimmed by 2 bases and J by 2 bases, leaving 10 bases between them. CDR3 length: 14 residues. Germline CDR1 and CDR2: MNHEY and SVGEGT.

The chain employs TRBV6-2 or TRBV6-3 and TRBJ2-7; D possibly corresponds to TRBD1 (6 bases). The sample comprised blood. The receptor's source is a woman in her late teens or twenties with Graves' hyperthyroidism. CDR3 nucleotide sequence: TGTGCCAGCAGTTACGTACAGGGAACCTACGAGCAGTACTTC. Protein sequence: CASSYVQGTYEQYF.